This T cell receptor (beta chain) was sequenced in a study of Ad26.COV2.S vaccination and SARS-CoV-2 variants (dated by TCRdb to the early 2020s). Notes on the research overall: Vaccine-arm donors were drawn from COV1001, a multicentre, randomized, double-blind, placebo-controlled phase I-IIa trial of Ad26.COV2.S in healthy adults. Participants in the trial were split at random into five groups of five each, receiving low-dose or high-dose Ad26.COV2.S once or twice, or else placebo on both occasions. A total of approximately 30 samples were included in the TCR-sequenced set, comprising around 19 Ad26.COV2.S vaccine recipients, 5 placebo recipients and 8 SARS-CoV-2 convalescent individuals. Ad26.COV2.S was administered intramuscularly at 5 x 10^10 or 1 x 10^11 viral particles, either as a single shot or as two shots given 56 days apart. Throughout the experiments and outcome assessment, investigators stayed blinded to trial group allocation. TCRbeta repertoire sequencing was used to assess the specificity and breadth of SARS-CoV-2-reactive T cell receptors after Ad26.COV2.S vaccination. What the authors observed across the whole study: Non-spike TCR breadth was comparable between vaccine and placebo recipients, consistent with the vaccine containing only spike. Comparing responses between vaccine doses or regimens was not something the study was powered to do. Substantial breadth of spike-specific CD8+ and CD4+ T cell responses was reported after vaccination. Ad26.COV2.S recipients had higher spike-specific TCR breadth than placebo recipients (P = 0.0014). It was noted by the authors that total T cell responses may have been underestimated by the TCR breadth and depth analyses.

What the treatment or condition label conveys for this sample: some 19 received Ad26.COV2.S at low or high dose, single or two shots; roughly five received placebo; per-sample allocation not given. For vaccine and placebo recipients, repertoires were sequenced using samples collected on day 63 after the first injection. In Cohort 1b, 25 to 30 adults aged 18-55 years were enrolled at a single site in Boston, USA, between 29 July and 7 August 2020. Ad26.COV2.S was a replication-incompetent adenovirus type 26 vector that expressed a prefusion-stabilized SARS-CoV-2 spike protein derived from the original Wuhan strain. The immunoSEQ Assay was the method used to sequence TCRbeta CDR3 regions. After extraction, genomic DNA underwent amplification by bias-controlled multiplex PCR, followed by high-throughput sequencing. Regarding the original processing steps: To quantify the absolute abundance of every unique TCRbeta CDR3 region, sequences were collapsed and filtered. Usable DNA was measured by amplifying reference genes present in all nucleated cells, and TCRbeta template counts were normalized to that usable DNA to estimate T cell fraction. Repertoire TCRs were annotated as SARS-CoV-2-specific when V gene, CDR3 amino acid sequence and J gene were exactly matched to a known reactive TCR set. The reference SARS-CoV-2 TCR set was obtained from MIRA and was filtered for enrichment in COVID-19-positive ImmuneCODE repertoires, whereby public or cross-reactive TCRs were removed. Using the MIRA antigens, annotated TCRs were further analysed by specific ORF or by position within an ORF. Breadth was defined as the number of annotated unique rearrangements divided by the total number of unique productive rearrangements, and depth was defined as the summed frequency of the annotated unique rearrangements. Group comparisons of TCR breadth used two-sided Wilcoxon rank-sum tests. What TCRdb holds here is the immuneACCESS table cut down to in-frame rearrangements. Part of the clones is not present; checked against another copy, under half of the missing clones reflect an unresolved V gene, and the others are unexplained. V and J calls and clone size are those listed in that table; D and trimming were worked out from the DNA. The sample yields roughly 390,000 clones; 88% were counted once. The ten largest clones represent more than 3% of the sample.

CDR3 length: 13 amino acids, cysteine to phenylalanine. Only the CDR3 region is kept as DNA, spanning 39 bases read in frame from base 1. The trim is 2 bases for V and 5 bases for J, with a gap of 7 bases between the germline ends. CDR1 is given as SGHTA and CDR2 as FQGNSA, both from the germline V gene. Of note for this clone: The clone's antigen remains unknown. The input lacks base qualities; no much larger clone sits a single base away.

Recombination joined TRBV7-2 with TRBJ1-5, with a weak D call of TRBD1 (6 bases match). The TCR was taken from a person aged 18-65 years who received the Ad26.COV2.S COVID-19 vaccine or a placebo. The material was peripheral blood, obtained in a trial of Ad26.COV2.S vaccine versus placebo. The bases are TGTGCCAGCAGCTTAAACAGGGATCAGCCCCAGCATTTT. Translated, it gives CASSLNRDQPQHF.